This T cell receptor beta chain appears in the sequencing data of a study of blood T cell repertoires in COVID-19. This CDR3 has 16 residues. V dropped 0 bases and J dropped 5; count of bases not matched to a gene: 10. From germline, CDR1 is SGDLS and CDR2 YYNGEE. Assay: immunoSEQ multiplex PCR; the TCRdb copy retains only in-frame clones and omits some. The sample includes around 94,000 clones, around four fifths of them seen just once. The sequenced sample was peripheral blood. V usage is TRBV9 and J usage is TRBJ2-5; 7 bases map to TRBD1. The TCR originated in a middle-aged man with active or convalescent COVID-19. The CDR3 loop reads CASSVEGQRISETQYF. CDR3 DNA sequence: TGTGCCAGCAGCGTAGAGGGACAGAGGATCTCGGAGACCCAGTACTTC.